This T cell receptor beta chain originates from a study of T cell responses to AZD1222 COVID-19 vaccine. Method: immunoSEQ multiplex PCR; TCRdb's copy keeps in-frame clones and lacks some. The profile shows 80,000 to 100,000 clones, about 88% of them singletons. V lost 0 bases, J lost 6 bases, and 14 bases lay in between. There are 16 residues in the CDR3. Germline V gene data show CDR1 as MNHEY and CDR2 as SMNVEV (reference sequence). This rearrangement joins TRBV27 to TRBJ1-4; D is unresolved. The sequences come from peripheral blood, collected on day 0 of AZD1222 vaccination. The TCR originated in an adult in good health. CDR3 sequence: CASSLSYPGWDEKLFF. CDR3 coding DNA: TGTGCCAGCAGTTTATCGTATCCGGGGTGGGATGAAAAACTGTTTTTT.